The 23 T cell receptor beta chains listed next were all sequenced from one sample in a study of blood T cell repertoires in COVID-19. Repertoires were generated with immunoSEQ multiplex PCR, while TCRdb's copy carries only in-frame clones and drops some. The sample carries 30,000 to 35,000 clones, 83% recorded once. The sample consisted of peripheral blood. The source is a man over 45 with acute or convalescent COVID-19.

The V and J genes are TRBV19 and TRBJ2-5; 9 bases are shared with TRBD2. The V segment lost 4 bases and the J segment 4 bases; nucleotides outside the gene matches: 13. This CDR3 has 17 residues. The germline V gene has CDR1 LNHDA and CDR2 SQIVND (reference sequence). The CDR3 DNA is TGTGCCAGTAGTAGAATTTTCACCGGGACTAGCAGAGAGACCCAGTACTTC. Its protein product is CASSRIFTGTSRETQYF.

The V and J genes are TRBV7-9 and TRBJ1-6; D call uncertain. Trimming took off 1 base at V and 7 bases at J, with 11 bases between the two ends. This CDR3 comprises 15 residues. The germline gives CDR1 SEHNR, CDR2 FQNEAQ (reference sequence). In DNA form, the CDR3 reads TGTGCCAGCAGCTTAGGCCCCGATCTAAATTCACCCCTCCACTTT. Encoded protein: CASSLGPDLNSPLHF.

The genes are TRBV7-9 and TRBJ2-1, with 7 bases that match TRBD1. The CDR3 spans 12 residues. Germline V CDR1 and CDR2: SEHNR, FQNEAQ (reference sequence). Trimming removed 5 bases from V and 7 bases from J; junction bases left unmatched: 2. CDR3 loop: CASSLDRNEQFF. The CDR3 nucleotides are TGTGCCAGCAGCCTGGACAGGAATGAGCAGTTCTTC.

The chain links TRBV7-9 to TRBJ2-5; 8 nucleotides line up with TRBD2. Germline CDR1 SEHNR, CDR2 FQNEAQ (reference sequence). V was clipped by 3 bases and J by 3 bases; unmatched bases: 15. The CDR3 covers 18 residues. The CDR3, as DNA: TGTGCCAGCAGCTTCACAATTGGCGGGAGGAAGTCGAAAGAGACCCAGTACTTC. Its translation is CASSFTIGGRKSKETQYF.

The V call is TRBV10-3, the J call TRBJ1-1, with D possibly being TRBD1 (6 bases). V was shortened by 5 bases and J by 1 base, with 11 bases between the two germline ends. Per the germline V gene, CDR1 is ENHRY and CDR2 is SYGVKD. The CDR3 is made up of 14 amino acids. The CDR3 DNA is TGTGCCATCAGTAAGACAGGTCCGAACACTGAAGCTTTCTTT. As protein: CAISKTGPNTEAFF.

The J gene is TRBJ1-2, the V gene TRBV18; no reliable D call. This CDR3 has 15 residues. Germline-derived CDR1 and CDR2 are KGHSH and LQKENI. Trimming took 0 bases from V and 7 from J, leaving 15 bases between them. CDR3 protein: CASSPPGTTAAGYTF. The CDR3 bases are TGTGCCAGCTCACCACCGGGTACTACAGCGGCTGGCTACACCTTC.

The CDR3 reads CASSLPGQATYEQYF. DNA for the CDR3: TGTGCCAGCAGCTTGCCGGGACAGGCAACCTACGAGCAGTACTTC. J is TRBJ2-7 and V is TRBV5-6, with 8 bases lining up with TRBD1. Germline CDR1 reads SGHDT; CDR2 reads YYEEEE. This CDR3 comprises 15 residues. The ends lost 1 base at V and 2 bases at J; junction bases unmatched: 5.

The CDR3 coding sequence is TGTGCCAGTAGTGTGACAGGGTTAATGACTGAAGCTTTCTTT. Protein sequence: CASSVTGLMTEAFF. The V and J genes are TRBV19 and TRBJ1-1, with TRBD1 matching over 7 bases. Germline V gene data show CDR1 as LNHDA and CDR2 as SQIVND (reference sequence). V dropped 5 bases and J dropped 5; count of bases not matched to a gene: 8. This CDR3 has 14 amino acids. The entire variable domain, with the rest obtained from reference TRBV19 and TRBJ1-1, is as follows: DGGITQSPKYLFRKEGQNVTLSCEQNLNHDAMYWYRQDPGQGLRLIYYSQIVNDFQKGDIAEGYSVSREKKESFPLTVTSAQKNPTAFYLCASSVTGLMTEAFFGQGTRLTVV.

V usage is TRBV19 and J usage is TRBJ1-1; 9 positions agree with TRBD1. Germline assignment: CDR1 LNHDA and CDR2 SQIVND (reference sequence). This CDR3 is built from 18 residues. Germline trimming cut 7 bases from V and 0 bases from J; bases unmatched to any gene: 15. CDR3 nucleotides: TGTGCCAGTAACACCCCTCCGGACAGGGGATTCATGAACACTGAAGCTTTCTTT. Amino acid sequence: CASNTPPDRGFMNTEAFF.

The chain recombines TRBV4-1 with TRBJ1-2; D perhaps matches TRBD1 (6 bases). CDR3 size: 13 residues. V lost 0 bases and J lost 6, with 8 bases in between. CDR1 and CDR2 from the germline V gene are MGHRA and YSYEKL. The CDR3 protein is CASSQEQGNGYTF. The CDR3 nucleotides are TGCGCCAGCAGCCAAGAACAGGGTAATGGCTACACCTTC.

The chain employs TRBV5-5 and TRBJ1-2; 10 bases agree with TRBD1. Germline V gives CDR1 SGHKS, CDR2 YYEKEE (reference sequence). The CDR3 totals 15 residues. The V and J ends lost 4 bases and 4 bases, in that order; junction bases with no gene match: 7. Here the CDR3 DNA reads TGTGCCAGCAGCCCTCGGGACAGGGGATCCTATGGCTACACCTTC. It codes for CASSPRDRGSYGYTF.

The chain is built from TRBV9 and TRBJ2-3, with 8 bases aligning to TRBD2. The germline CDR1 and CDR2 sequences are SGDLS and YYNGEE. This CDR3 has 17 amino acids. V was pared by 1 base and J by 3 bases, with 10 bases of the junction left unmatched. The DNA for the CDR3 is TGTGCCAGCAGCGTACTCGGAGGAGCGGGAGCGACAGATACGCAGTATTTT. Its protein is CASSVLGGAGATDTQYF.

The chain is built from TRBV10-1 and TRBJ2-7, with 8 bases lining up with TRBD2. The CDR3 length is 12 residues. The germline V gene encodes CDR1 WNHNN and CDR2 SYGVQD (reference sequence). V was clipped by 9 bases and J by 5 bases; unmatched bases: 6. The DNA of the CDR3 is TGCGCCAGTTCCGGGACTAGTAACGAGCAGTACTTC. This gives the protein CASSGTSNEQYF.

The rearrangement joins TRBV6-1 to TRBJ2-3, with D perhaps TRBD1 (6 bases). V was shortened by 2 bases and J by 2 bases, with 11 bases between the two germline ends. The CDR3 runs to 15 residues. The germline V gene encodes CDR1 MNHNS and CDR2 SASEGT. The CDR3 DNA reads as TGTGCCAGCAGTGAATGGGCAGGGGACACAGATACGCAGTATTTT. This sequence encodes CASSEWAGDTDTQYF.

The chain combines TRBV12-3 or TRBV12-4 with TRBJ2-3; D is unclear. This CDR3 contains 11 residues. V lost 3 bases and J 5 bases, leaving 3 bases between the germline ends. CDR3 nucleotide sequence: TGTGCCAGCAGTTTTCGAGATACGCAGTATTTT. This gives the protein CASSFRDTQYF.

V usage is TRBV30 and J usage is TRBJ1-2, with 9 bases identical to TRBD1. V shed 3 bases, J shed 4 bases, and the junction held 9 bases outside the gene matches. The length of the CDR3 is 15 residues. Germline V lookup: CDR1 GTSNPN, CDR2 SVGIG (reference sequence). CDR3 in DNA: TGTGCCTGGAGCGGCCTCGGACAGGGGACCTATGGCTACACCTTC. This codes for CAWSGLGQGTYGYTF.

This clone was observed once. The genes are TRBV4-2 and TRBJ1-4; D is possibly TRBD1 (6 bases). Germline V CDR1 and CDR2: LGHNA, YNFKEQ. V was pared by 0 bases and J by 7 bases, with 15 bases between. The length of the CDR3 is 16 residues. The CDR3 region is CASSQDPAGVGEKLFF. CDR3 coding DNA: TGTGCCAGCAGCCAAGATCCGGCAGGGGTCGGTGAAAAACTGTTTTTT.

The chain couples TRBV5-8 to TRBJ1-1; the D gene is possibly TRBD1 (6 bases). Trimming took off 1 base at V and 11 bases at J, with 30 bases between the two ends. Germline V CDR1 and CDR2: SGHTS, YDEGEE. CDR3 length equals 18 residues. The CDR3 coding sequence is TGTGCCAGCAGCTTGATGGTTAGCGGGGACACAATTACTACTGGGGCTTTCTTT. Its protein product is CASSLMVSGDTITTGAFF.

The chain is built from TRBV29-1 and TRBJ1-6, with 9 bases matching TRBD1. Germline CDR1 and CDR2: SQVTM and ANQGSEA. The CDR3 is 19 amino acids. Trimming took 4 bases from V and 1 from J; bases not matched to a gene: 14. The DNA of the CDR3 is TGCAGCGTTGTGTGTCTAACACAGGGGGCACCATCCTATAATTCACCCCTCCACTTT. Amino acids: CSVVCLTQGAPSYNSPLHF.

This clone was observed once. The rearrangement links TRBV5-1 to TRBJ1-3; 7 bases map to TRBD1. The CDR3 has 15 amino acids. CDR1 is SGHRS and CDR2 is YFSETQ in the germline V gene. V trimming: 0 bases; J trimming: 2 bases; junction bases outside the gene matches: 2. The DNA of the CDR3 is TGCGCCAGCAGCTTGGGGCAGGGGGCTGGAAACACCATATATTTT. As protein: CASSLGQGAGNTIYF.

Regarding this clone: This sample includes further DNA sequences coding for the same CDR3. V is TRBV15 and J is TRBJ1-5, with D tentatively TRBD1 (5 bases). CDR3 length: 15 residues. The V and J ends lost 0 bases and 2 bases respectively, with 8 bases between them. Germline-derived CDR1 and CDR2 are LNHNV and YYDKDF (reference sequence). CDR3: CATSRDLGRNQPQHF. The CDR3 DNA is TGTGCCACCAGCAGAGATTTGGGGCGCAATCAGCCCCAGCATTTT.

The chain recombines TRBV5-1 with TRBJ2-5; no clear D. This CDR3 spans 16 amino acids. Trimming took 0 bases from V and 2 from J, leaving 14 bases between them. Germline V gene lookup returns CDR1 SGHRS and CDR2 YFSETQ. Here the CDR3 DNA reads TGCGCCAGCAGCTTGGGGGTCAGGTCAGAGCAAGAGACCCAGTACTTC. Its protein product is CASSLGVRSEQETQYF.

The chain uses TRBV11-3 and TRBJ2-3; 9 bases are shared with TRBD2. The J segment lost 4 bases and the V segment lost 6 bases, leaving 5 bases of the junction unmatched. CDR1 is SGHNT and CDR2 is YENEEA in the germline V gene. This CDR3 region has 14 residues. In nucleotides, the CDR3 is TGTGCCAGCAGTCCGGGACTAGCTTCAGATACGCAGTATTTT. Encoded protein: CASSPGLASDTQYF. Drawing the rest from reference TRBV11-3 and TRBJ2-3, the complete variable domain is EAGVVQSPRYKIIEKKQPVAFWCNPISGHNTLYWYLQNLGQGPELLIRYENEEAVDDSQLPKDRFSAERLKGVDSTLKIQPAELGDSAVYLCASSPGLASDTQYFGPGTRLTVL.